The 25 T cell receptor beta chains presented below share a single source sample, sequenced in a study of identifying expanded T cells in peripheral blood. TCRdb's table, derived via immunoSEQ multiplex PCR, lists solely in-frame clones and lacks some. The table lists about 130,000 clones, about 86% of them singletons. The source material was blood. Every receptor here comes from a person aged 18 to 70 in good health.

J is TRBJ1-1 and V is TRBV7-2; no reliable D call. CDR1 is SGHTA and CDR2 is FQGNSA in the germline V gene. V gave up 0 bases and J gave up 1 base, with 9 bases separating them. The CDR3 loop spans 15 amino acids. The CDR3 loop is CASSLALSGNTEAFF. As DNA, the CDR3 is TGTGCCAGCAGCTTAGCGCTGTCAGGGAACACTGAAGCTTTCTTT. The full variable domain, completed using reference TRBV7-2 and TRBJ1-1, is GAGVSQSPSNKVTEKGKDVELRCDPISGHTALYWYRQSLGQGLEFLIYFQGNSAPDKSGLPSDRFSAERTGGSVSTLTIQRTQQEDSAVYLCASSLALSGNTEAFFGQGTRLTVV.

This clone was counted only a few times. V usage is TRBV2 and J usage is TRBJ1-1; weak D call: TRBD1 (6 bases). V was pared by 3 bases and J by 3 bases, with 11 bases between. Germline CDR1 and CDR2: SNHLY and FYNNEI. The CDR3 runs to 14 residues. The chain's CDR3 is CASSDAGQYTEAFF. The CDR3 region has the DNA TGTGCCAGCAGTGACGCCGGACAGTACACTGAAGCTTTCTTT.

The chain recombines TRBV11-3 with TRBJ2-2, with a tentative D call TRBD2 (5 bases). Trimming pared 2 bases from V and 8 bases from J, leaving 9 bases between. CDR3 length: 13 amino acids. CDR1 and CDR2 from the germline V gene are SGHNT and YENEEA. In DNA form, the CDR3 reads TGTGCCAGCAGCTTATCGGGGTCTGGGGAGCTGTTTTTT. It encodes CASSLSGSGELFF.

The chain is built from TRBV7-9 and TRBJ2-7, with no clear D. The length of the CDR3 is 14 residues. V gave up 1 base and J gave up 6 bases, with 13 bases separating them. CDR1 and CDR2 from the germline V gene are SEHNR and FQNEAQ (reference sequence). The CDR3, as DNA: TGTGCCAGCAGCTTAGTAGTTAGCCGCGGCGAGCAGTACTTC. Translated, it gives CASSLVVSRGEQYF.

The CDR3 region has the DNA TGTGCCAGCAGCTTACAGAGCCAGGCCAATAATGAGCAGTTCTTC. The encoded protein is CASSLQSQANNEQFF. The chain combines TRBV7-2 with TRBJ2-1; D unclear. V was pared by 2 bases and J by 7 bases, with 15 bases between. CDR3 length equals 15 residues. The germline V gene has CDR1 SGHTA and CDR2 FQGNSA.

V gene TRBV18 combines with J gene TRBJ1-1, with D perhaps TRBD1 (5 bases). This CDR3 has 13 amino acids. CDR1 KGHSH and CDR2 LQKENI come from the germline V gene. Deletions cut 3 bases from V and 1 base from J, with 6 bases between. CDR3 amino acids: CASSPQGNTEAFF. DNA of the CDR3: TGTGCCAGCTCACCCCAGGGGAACACTGAAGCTTTCTTT.

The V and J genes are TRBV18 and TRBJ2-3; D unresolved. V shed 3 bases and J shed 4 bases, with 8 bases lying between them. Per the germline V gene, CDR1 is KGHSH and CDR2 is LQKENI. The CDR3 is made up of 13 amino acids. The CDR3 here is CASSPLQADTQYF. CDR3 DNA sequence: TGTGCCAGCTCACCGCTGCAGGCAGATACGCAGTATTTT. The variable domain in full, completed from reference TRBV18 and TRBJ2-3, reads NAGVMQNPRHLVRRRGQEARLRCSPMKGHSHVYWYRQLPEEGLKFMVYLQKENIIDESGMPKERFSAEFPKEGPSILRIQQVVRGDSAAYFCASSPLQADTQYFGPGTRLTVL.

For the CDR3, the DNA is TGTGCCAGCAGCCCTTTAGCGGGGGTCACAGATACGCAGTATTTT. Amino acid sequence: CASSPLAGVTDTQYF. This chain links TRBV14 with TRBJ2-3; 9 bases match TRBD2. There are 15 residues in the CDR3. V trimming: 4 bases; J trimming: 2 bases; junction bases outside the gene matches: 4. Germline lookup yields CDR1 SGHDN and CDR2 FVKESK.

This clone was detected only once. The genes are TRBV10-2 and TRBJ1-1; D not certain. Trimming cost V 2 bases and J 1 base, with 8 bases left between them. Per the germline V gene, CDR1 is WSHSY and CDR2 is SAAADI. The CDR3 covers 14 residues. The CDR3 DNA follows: TGCGCCAGCAGTGAGCGGGGTGCGAACACTGAAGCTTTCTTT. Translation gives CASSERGANTEAFF.

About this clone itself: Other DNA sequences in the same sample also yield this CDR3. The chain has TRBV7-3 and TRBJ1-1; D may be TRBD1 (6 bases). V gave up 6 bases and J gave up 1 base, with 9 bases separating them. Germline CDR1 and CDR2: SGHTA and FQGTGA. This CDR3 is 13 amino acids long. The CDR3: CASSLGQNTEAFF. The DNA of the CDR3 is TGTGCCAGCAGTCTGGGACAGAACACTGAAGCTTTCTTT.

The CDR3 bases are TGTGCCAGCAGTGATGGGGGAGCCTACGAGCAGTACTTC. It codes for CASSDGGAYEQYF. This rearrangement joins TRBV2 to TRBJ2-7; D might be TRBD1 or TRBD2, each matching 5 bases. Trimming removed 3 bases from V and 2 bases from J, with 8 bases in between. Germline-derived CDR1 and CDR2 are SNHLY and FYNNEI. The CDR3 has 13 amino acids.

CDR3 coding DNA: TGTGCCAGCAGTTTTAAACCGGGTGAGACTGAAGCTTTCTTT. Residues: CASSFKPGETEAFF. The rearrangement joins TRBV27 to TRBJ1-1; D call uncertain. Germline CDR1 reads MNHEY; CDR2 reads SMNVEV (reference sequence). Trimming shortened V by 3 bases and J by 5 bases, and 13 bases separated the two germline ends. The CDR3 is 14 amino acids.

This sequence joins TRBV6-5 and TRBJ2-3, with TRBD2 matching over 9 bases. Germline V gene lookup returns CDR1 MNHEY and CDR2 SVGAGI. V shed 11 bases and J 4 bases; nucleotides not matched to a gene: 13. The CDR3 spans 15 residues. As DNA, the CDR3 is TGTGCCGCGAAACAGGGAGCGGGGGGCGCAGATACGCAGTATTTT. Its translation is CAAKQGAGGADTQYF.

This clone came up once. The CDR3: CASSLKLAGQETQYF. CDR3 DNA: TGTGCCAGCAGCTTAAAACTAGCGGGTCAAGAGACCCAGTACTTC. The rearrangement joins TRBV5-4 to TRBJ2-5; 9 positions agree with TRBD2. The CDR3 extends over 15 amino acids. J lost 2 bases, V lost 2 bases, and 4 bases had no gene match. The germline V gene encodes CDR1 SGHNT and CDR2 YYREEE (reference sequence).

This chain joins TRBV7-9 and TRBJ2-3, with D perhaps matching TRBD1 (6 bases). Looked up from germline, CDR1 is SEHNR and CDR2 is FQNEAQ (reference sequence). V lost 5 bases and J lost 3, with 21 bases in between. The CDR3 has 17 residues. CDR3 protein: CASSPPGAGKKTDTQYF. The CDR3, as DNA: TGTGCCAGCAGCCCCCCAGGGGCAGGGAAGAAGACAGATACGCAGTATTTT.

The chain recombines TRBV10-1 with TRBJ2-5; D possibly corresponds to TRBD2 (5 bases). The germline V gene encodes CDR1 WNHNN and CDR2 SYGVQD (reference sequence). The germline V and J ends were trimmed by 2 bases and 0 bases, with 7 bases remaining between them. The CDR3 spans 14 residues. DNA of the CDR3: TGCGCCAGCAGTGAGCGGGATAACCAAGAGACCCAGTACTTC. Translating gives CASSERDNQETQYF.

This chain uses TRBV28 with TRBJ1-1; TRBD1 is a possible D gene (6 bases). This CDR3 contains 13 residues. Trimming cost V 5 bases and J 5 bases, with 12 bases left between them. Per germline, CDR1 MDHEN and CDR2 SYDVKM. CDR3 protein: CASSQGGGTEAFF. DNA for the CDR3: TGTGCCAGCAGTCAAGGGGGGGGGACTGAAGCTTTCTTT. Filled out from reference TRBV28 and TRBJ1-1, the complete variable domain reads DVKVTQSSRYLVKRTGEKVFLECVQDMDHENMFWYRQDPGLGLRLIYFSYDVKMKEKGDIPEGYSVSREKKERFSLILESASTNQTSMYLCASSQGGGTEAFFGQGTRLTVV.

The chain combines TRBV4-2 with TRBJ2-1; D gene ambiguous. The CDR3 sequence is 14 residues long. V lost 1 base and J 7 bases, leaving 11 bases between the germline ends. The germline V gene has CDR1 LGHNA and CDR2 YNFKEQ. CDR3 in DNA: TGTGCCAGCAGCCAAGCCCGACAAATAAATGAGCAGTTCTTC. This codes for CASSQARQINEQFF.

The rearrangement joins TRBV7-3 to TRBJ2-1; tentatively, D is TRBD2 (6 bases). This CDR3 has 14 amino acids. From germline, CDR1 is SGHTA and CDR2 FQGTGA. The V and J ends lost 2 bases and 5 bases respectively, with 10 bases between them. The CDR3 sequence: CASSLGGTHNEQFF. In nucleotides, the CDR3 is TGTGCCAGCAGCTTAGGCGGGACTCACAATGAGCAGTTCTTC. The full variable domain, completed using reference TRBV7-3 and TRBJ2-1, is GAGVSQTPSNKVTEKGKYVELRCDPISGHTALYWYRQSLGQGPEFLIYFQGTGAADDSGLPNDRFFAVRPEGSVSTLKIQRTERGDSAVYLCASSLGGTHNEQFFGPGTRLTVL.

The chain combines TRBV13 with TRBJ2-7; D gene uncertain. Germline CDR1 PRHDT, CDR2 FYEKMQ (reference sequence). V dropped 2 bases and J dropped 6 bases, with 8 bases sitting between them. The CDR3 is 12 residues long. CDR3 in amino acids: CASSLKFGEQYF. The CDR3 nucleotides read TGTGCCAGCAGCTTAAAATTCGGCGAGCAGTACTTC.

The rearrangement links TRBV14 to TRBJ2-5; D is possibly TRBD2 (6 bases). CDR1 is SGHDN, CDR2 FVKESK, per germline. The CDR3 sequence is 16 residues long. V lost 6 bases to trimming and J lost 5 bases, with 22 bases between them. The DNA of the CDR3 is TGTGCCAGCAGTCGATCGTCGGGGGTGGTCAGGGAGACCCAGTACTTC. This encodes CASSRSSGVVRETQYF.

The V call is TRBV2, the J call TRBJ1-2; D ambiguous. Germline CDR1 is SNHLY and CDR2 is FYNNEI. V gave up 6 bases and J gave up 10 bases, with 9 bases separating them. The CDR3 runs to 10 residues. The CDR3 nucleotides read TGTGCCAGCAGAGGATTGATCTACACCTTC. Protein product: CASRGLIYTF.

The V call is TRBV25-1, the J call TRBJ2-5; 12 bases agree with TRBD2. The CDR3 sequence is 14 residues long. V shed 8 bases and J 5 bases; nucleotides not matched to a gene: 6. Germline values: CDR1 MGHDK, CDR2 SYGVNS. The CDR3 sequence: CASGRLAGDETQYF. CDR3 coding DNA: TGTGCCAGCGGACGACTAGCGGGAGATGAGACCCAGTACTTC.

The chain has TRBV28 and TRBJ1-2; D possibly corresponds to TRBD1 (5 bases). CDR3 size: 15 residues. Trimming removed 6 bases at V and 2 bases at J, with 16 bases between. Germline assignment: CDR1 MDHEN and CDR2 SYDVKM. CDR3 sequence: CASRPFGAQNYGYTF. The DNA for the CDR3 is TGTGCCAGCAGGCCTTTCGGGGCGCAAAACTATGGCTACACCTTC.

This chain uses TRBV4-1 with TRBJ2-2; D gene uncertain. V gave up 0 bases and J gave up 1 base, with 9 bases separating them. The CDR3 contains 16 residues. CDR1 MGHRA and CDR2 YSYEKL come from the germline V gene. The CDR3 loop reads CASSQEETLNTGELFF. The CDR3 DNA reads TGCGCCAGCAGCCAAGAGGAAACACTGAACACCGGGGAGCTGTTTTTT.